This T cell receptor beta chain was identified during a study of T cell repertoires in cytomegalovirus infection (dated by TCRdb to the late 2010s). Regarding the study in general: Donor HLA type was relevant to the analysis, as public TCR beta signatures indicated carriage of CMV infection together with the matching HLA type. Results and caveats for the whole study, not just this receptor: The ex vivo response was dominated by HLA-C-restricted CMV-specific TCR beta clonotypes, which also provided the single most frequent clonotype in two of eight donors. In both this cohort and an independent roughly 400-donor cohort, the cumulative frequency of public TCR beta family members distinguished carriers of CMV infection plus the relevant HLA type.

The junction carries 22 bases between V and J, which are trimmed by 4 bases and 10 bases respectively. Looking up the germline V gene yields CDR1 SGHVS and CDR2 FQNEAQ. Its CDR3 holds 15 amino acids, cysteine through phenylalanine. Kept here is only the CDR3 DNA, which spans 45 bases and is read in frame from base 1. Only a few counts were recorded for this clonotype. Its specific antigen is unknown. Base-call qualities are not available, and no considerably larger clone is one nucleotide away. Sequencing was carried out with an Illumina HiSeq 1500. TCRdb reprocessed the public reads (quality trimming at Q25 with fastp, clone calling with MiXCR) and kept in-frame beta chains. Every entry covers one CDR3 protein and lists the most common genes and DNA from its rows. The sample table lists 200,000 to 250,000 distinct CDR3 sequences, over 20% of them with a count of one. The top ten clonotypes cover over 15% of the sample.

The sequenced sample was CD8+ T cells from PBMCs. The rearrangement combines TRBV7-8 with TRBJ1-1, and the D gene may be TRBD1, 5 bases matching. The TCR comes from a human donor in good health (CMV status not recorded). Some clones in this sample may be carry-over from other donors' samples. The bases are TGTGCCAGCAGCTCCCTACAGGTTAAGCTTCGAGGAGCTTTCTTT. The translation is CASSSLQVKLRGAFF.